A single sample is the source of the 26 T cell receptor beta chains below, sequenced in a study of T cells in narcolepsy (dated by TCRdb to 2016 to 2019). The library relied on the immunoSEQ multiplex PCR assay. This immuneACCESS table, as held by TCRdb, lists in-frame sequences with V and J called but not all clones. Of the missing ones, under half trace to an unresolved V gene in checked studies; the others have no known cause. This sample gives some 30,000 clones in total; roughly 77% of them show up just once. In total, the top ten clones hold approximately 1% of the sample. The sample consisted of CD45RA- memory CD4+ T cells from PBMCs. In the paper's terms, the cell subset or site label means: memory T cells sorted ex vivo from peripheral blood. These receptors were taken from a human donor with narcolepsy.

The chain employs TRBV27 and TRBJ2-1, with D possibly matching TRBD2 (6 bases). The germline gives CDR1 MNHEY, CDR2 SMNVEV (reference sequence). The CDR3 sequence is 15 residues long. V was trimmed by 4 bases and J by 4 bases, leaving 14 bases between them. CDR3 residues: CASSSRGKGYNEQFF. For the CDR3, the DNA is TGTGCCAGCAGTTCTCGGGGGAAAGGTTACAATGAGCAGTTCTTC.

The chain combines TRBV10-1 with TRBJ2-2, with D unresolved. With 5 bases removed from V and 5 bases from J, the gap between germline ends came to 12 bases. Germline values: CDR1 WNHNN, CDR2 SYGVQD (reference sequence). The CDR3 extends over 14 amino acids. The CDR3 DNA sequence: TGCGCCAGCAGTTCAAGGCCAAATACCGGGGAGCTGTTTTTT. This encodes CASSSRPNTGELFF.

The sample holds one count of this clone. The CDR3 loop reads CASSREGLAGAGELFF. CDR3 DNA sequence: TGCGCCAGCAGCCGGGAAGGACTAGCGGGAGCCGGGGAGCTGTTTTTT. The chain combines TRBV5-1 with TRBJ2-2; TRBD2 matches 13 bases. The J segment lost 6 bases and the V segment lost 4 bases, leaving 6 bases of the junction unmatched. There are 16 residues in the CDR3. Germline V lookup: CDR1 SGHRS, CDR2 YFSETQ.

The genes are TRBV6-8 and TRBJ1-1; D not certain. The germline CDR1 and CDR2 sequences are MNHGY and SAAAGT. V lost 2 bases to trimming and J lost 10 bases, with 8 bases between them. This CDR3 spans 11 amino acids. This CDR3 reads CASSYKGTAFF. In DNA, the CDR3 is TGTGCCAGCAGTTACAAGGGTACAGCTTTCTTT.

The sample holds one count of this clone. This chain joins TRBV5-1 and TRBJ2-2; 11 nucleotides agree with TRBD1. The CDR3 consists of 14 residues. V gave up 4 bases and J gave up 7 bases; unmatched junction bases: 3. Germline CDR1 and CDR2: SGHRS and YFSETQ. The CDR3 is CASSPGQGGGELFF. The CDR3 DNA reads TGCGCCAGCAGCCCGGGACAGGGGGGCGGGGAGCTGTTTTTT.

This clone was found a few times. The genes are TRBV4-3 and TRBJ2-1; D not resolved. CDR1 and CDR2 (germline): LGHNA, YSLEER. This CDR3 region has 14 residues. V was pared by 4 bases and J by 12 bases, with 19 bases between. This CDR3 is CASSPQGFSKGQFF. The CDR3 nucleotides read TGCGCCAGCAGCCCACAAGGGTTCTCCAAGGGGCAGTTCTTC.

The table lists this clone with a count of one. The chain links TRBV6-5 to TRBJ1-5, with no clear D. CDR1 and CDR2 from the germline V gene are MNHEY and SVGAGI. The CDR3 extends over 14 amino acids. V gave up 5 bases and J gave up 4 bases, with 12 bases separating them. CDR3 bases: TGTGCCAGCAGTGACATGAACCGGAATCAGCCCCAGCATTTT. Protein product: CASSDMNRNQPQHF.

This clone turned up a few times. The V gene is TRBV14, the J gene TRBJ2-3; either TRBD1 or TRBD2 may fit D (5 bases each). Trimming pared 4 bases from V and 4 bases from J, leaving 12 bases between. Germline-derived CDR1 and CDR2 are SGHDN and FVKESK. CDR3 size: 14 residues. The CDR3 sequence: CASSRLVGADTQYF. In DNA form, the CDR3 reads TGTGCCAGCAGCCGCCTCGTGGGGGCAGATACGCAGTATTTT.

This clone was seen more than once but under ten times. The J gene is TRBJ1-4, the V gene TRBV6-1; D unresolved. This CDR3 contains 14 residues. Germline lookup yields CDR1 MNHNS and CDR2 SASEGT. Trimming stripped 6 bases from V and 5 bases from J, with 13 bases between. CDR3 amino acids: CASRRPYANEKLFF. The CDR3 bases are TGTGCCAGCAGACGTCCGTATGCCAATGAAAAACTGTTTTTT.

This clone has just one count. The chain carries TRBV9 and TRBJ2-3; no firm D call. Trimming shortened V by 4 bases and J by 0 bases, and 6 bases separated the two germline ends. The CDR3 covers 13 residues. Germline-derived CDR1 and CDR2 are SGDLS and YYNGEE. The CDR3 loop reads CASSYQSTDTQYF. CDR3 in DNA: TGTGCCAGCAGCTACCAGAGCACAGATACGCAGTATTTT.

V usage is TRBV28 and J usage is TRBJ1-2, with D possibly being TRBD1 (5 bases). V was shortened by 7 bases and J by 10 bases, with 22 bases between the two germline ends. The CDR3 is 14 amino acids. Germline values: CDR1 MDHEN, CDR2 SYDVKM. CDR3 residues: CASTIPTPQGVYTF. The CDR3 DNA follows: TGTGCCAGCACCATCCCCACCCCTCAGGGAGTCTACACCTTC.

The chain couples TRBV28 to TRBJ2-6; 7 positions agree with TRBD1. This CDR3 has 16 residues. Germline CDR1 is MDHEN and CDR2 is SYDVKM. V lost 6 bases, J lost 2 bases, and 7 bases stayed unmatched. CDR3 nucleotides: TGTGCCAGCAGCAAAATCACAGGGGCTGGGGCCAACGTCCTGACTTTC. Translating gives CASSKITGAGANVLTF.

The rearrangement links TRBV28 to TRBJ2-2; TRBD2 agrees at 13 bases. V gave up 5 bases and J gave up 6 bases; unmatched junction bases: 12. This CDR3 region has 18 residues. The germline V gene encodes CDR1 MDHEN and CDR2 SYDVKM. The CDR3 DNA reads TGTGCCAGCAGTCTCCTCAGGACTAGCGGGAGAGGGGCCGGGGAGCTGTTTTTT. It encodes CASSLLRTSGRGAGELFF.

This clone was picked up a small number of times. This chain links TRBV6-5 with TRBJ1-1; 8 nucleotides match TRBD1. The germline V gene has CDR1 MNHEY and CDR2 SVGAGI. Trimming removed 0 bases from V and 4 bases from J; junction bases left unmatched: 4. This CDR3 has 15 residues. CDR3 in DNA: TGTGCCAGCAGTTACTCAGGACAGGGTTTCACTGAAGCTTTCTTT. Residues: CASSYSGQGFTEAFF.

The genes are TRBV19 and TRBJ2-1, with D maybe TRBD2 (5 bases). The CDR3 covers 14 residues. Trimming stripped 3 bases from V and 2 bases from J, with 8 bases between. Germline loops: CDR1 LNHDA, CDR2 SQIVND (reference sequence). The CDR3 sequence is CASSIAGTYNEQFF. The DNA for the CDR3 is TGTGCCAGTAGTATCGCGGGCACCTACAATGAGCAGTTCTTC.

This chain links TRBV5-4 with TRBJ1-4, with D possibly TRBD1 on 5 matching bases. Trimming shortened V by 0 bases and J by 5 bases, and 11 bases separated the two germline ends. Germline lookup yields CDR1 SGHNT and CDR2 YYREEE (reference sequence). The CDR3 loop spans 15 amino acids. The CDR3 DNA reads TGTGCCAGCAGCTTGGGTCAGGGTGGAAATGAAAAACTGTTTTTT. It is translated as CASSLGQGGNEKLFF.

J is TRBJ2-7 and V is TRBV9, with D possibly TRBD2 on 6 matching bases. Germline-derived CDR1 and CDR2 are SGDLS and YYNGEE. V lost 1 base, J lost 6 bases, and 14 bases lay in between. The CDR3 loop spans 14 amino acids. CDR3 residues: CASSVSLLEGEQYF. CDR3 nucleotides: TGTGCCAGCAGCGTATCGCTATTGGAGGGCGAGCAGTACTTC.

The chain couples TRBV7-2 to TRBJ2-5, with 8 bases aligning to TRBD2. CDR1 SGHTA and CDR2 FQGNSA come from the germline V gene. CDR3 length: 15 amino acids. V shed 1 base, J shed 4 bases, and the junction held 5 bases outside the gene matches. CDR3 in amino acids: CASSLGGAGGETQYF. The CDR3 nucleotides read TGTGCCAGCAGCTTAGGCGGGGCGGGGGGAGAGACCCAGTACTTC.

The J gene is TRBJ1-3, the V gene TRBV28, with TRBD1 as a possible D gene (5 bases). The CDR3 has 14 amino acids. Germline-derived CDR1 and CDR2 are MDHEN and SYDVKM. CDR3 sequence reads: CVATDPGSGNTIYF. CDR3 sequence (DNA): TGTGTCGCAACCGACCCAGGGTCTGGAAACACCATATATTTT.

The table lists this clone with a few counts. V gene TRBV2 combines with J gene TRBJ2-7; D gene ambiguous. Per the germline V gene, CDR1 is SNHLY and CDR2 is FYNNEI. This CDR3 spans 10 amino acids. The germline V and J ends were trimmed by 8 bases and 6 bases, with 8 bases remaining between them. CDR3 sequence reads: CASDNREQYF. The CDR3 region has the DNA TGTGCCAGCGATAACCGCGAGCAGTACTTC. Combining the CDR3 with reference TRBV2 and TRBJ2-7 gives the whole variable domain EPEVTQTPSHQVTQMGQEVILRCVPISNHLYFYWYRQILGQKVEFLVSFYNNEISEKSEIFDDQFSVERPDGSNFTLKIRSTKLEDSAMYFCASDNREQYFGPGTRLTVT.

The chain is built from TRBV4-2 and TRBJ2-2, with 9 bases fitting TRBD2. Unmatched junction bases numbered 7, after V lost 0 bases and J lost 5 bases. CDR1 and CDR2 (germline): LGHNA, YNFKEQ. This CDR3 spans 17 amino acids. The CDR3 region is CASSQEGGRAATGELFF. CDR3 in DNA: TGTGCCAGCAGCCAAGAAGGCGGGAGGGCCGCTACCGGGGAGCTGTTTTTT.

The V call is TRBV6-5, the J call TRBJ2-7; D might be TRBD2 (5 bases). V lost 5 bases to trimming and J lost 4 bases, with 6 bases between them. Germline V gene sequence: CDR1 MNHEY, CDR2 SVGAGI. The CDR3 has 11 amino acids. The CDR3 loop reads CASSEGYEQYF. CDR3 bases: TGTGCCAGCAGTGAGGGTTACGAGCAGTACTTC.

V is TRBV6-5 and J is TRBJ2-7; D is unresolved. The ends were cut back, 5 bases at V and 7 bases at J, with 15 bases in the middle. The CDR3 is 13 amino acids. The germline V gene has CDR1 MNHEY and CDR2 SVGAGI. This chain's CDR3 is CASSRTIEEEQYF. The CDR3 bases are TGTGCCAGCAGTCGCACTATAGAGGAGGAGCAGTACTTC.

The genes are TRBV7-8 and TRBJ2-1, with 11 bases that match TRBD2. This CDR3 contains 19 residues. V was clipped by 0 bases and J by 0 bases; unmatched bases: 7. Germline V gives CDR1 SGHVS, CDR2 FQNEAQ. The CDR3 sequence is CASSLALRLAGSSYNEQFF. CDR3 nucleotides: TGTGCCAGCAGCTTAGCCCTACGACTAGCGGGAAGCTCCTACAATGAGCAGTTCTTC. Together with reference TRBV7-8 and TRBJ2-1, the CDR3 gives the full variable domain: GAGVSQSPRYKVAKRGQDVALRCDPISGHVSLFWYQQALGQGPEFLTYFQNEAQLDKSGLPSDRFFAERPEGSVSTLKIQRTQQEDSAVYLCASSLALRLAGSSYNEQFFGPGTRLTVL.

The gene calls are TRBV30 and TRBJ2-5, with no clear D. The V end was cut by 4 bases, the J end by 5 bases, with 14 bases between. From germline, CDR1 is GTSNPN and CDR2 SVGIG (reference sequence). The CDR3 consists of 13 residues. The DNA for the CDR3 is TGTGCCTGGACGAAGGGTAGCACGGAGACCCAGTACTTC. It yields the protein CAWTKGSTETQYF.

V is TRBV5-1 and J is TRBJ2-3; D call uncertain. The CDR3 length is 13 residues. Deletions cut 0 bases from V and 3 bases from J, with 5 bases between. CDR1 is SGHRS, CDR2 YFSETQ, per germline. The CDR3 region has the DNA TGCGCCAGCAGCTTGGGCCCTACAGATACGCAGTATTTT. Its protein product is CASSLGPTDTQYF.